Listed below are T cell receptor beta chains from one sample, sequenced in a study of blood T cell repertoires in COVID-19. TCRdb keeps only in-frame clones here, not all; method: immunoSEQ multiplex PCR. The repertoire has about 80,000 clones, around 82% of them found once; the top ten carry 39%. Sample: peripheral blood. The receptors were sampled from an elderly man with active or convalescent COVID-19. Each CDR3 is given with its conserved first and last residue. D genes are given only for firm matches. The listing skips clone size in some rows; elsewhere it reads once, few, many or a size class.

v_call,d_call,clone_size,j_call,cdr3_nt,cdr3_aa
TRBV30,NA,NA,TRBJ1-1,TGTGCCTGGAGTGGACAGGTTAACACTGAAGCTTTCTTT,CAWSGQVNTEAFF
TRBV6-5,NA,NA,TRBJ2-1,TGTGCCAGCCCCTACTCAAGCTCCTACAATGAGCAGTTCTTC,CASPYSSSYNEQFF
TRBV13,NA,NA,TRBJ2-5,TGTGCCAGCGGTTCGGGGGAGGCCCAGTACTTC,CASGSGEAQYF
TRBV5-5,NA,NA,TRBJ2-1,TGTGCCAGCAGCCCTAGCGCCGAGGCCTACAATGAGCAGTTCTTC,CASSPSAEAYNEQFF
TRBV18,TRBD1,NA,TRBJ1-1,TGTGCCAGCTCACCATGGGGGCCCCGACAGGGGATGAACACTGAAGCTTTCTTT,CASSPWGPRQGMNTEAFF
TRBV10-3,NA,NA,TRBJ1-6,TGTGCCATCAGTGAGTCGTTGGGGGGTTTGCTCCCGAGCTCCTATAATTCACCCCTCCACTTT,CAISESLGGLLPSSYNSPLHF
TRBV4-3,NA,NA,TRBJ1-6,TGCGCCAGCAGCCAAGGACGTGGGCAGTTTGCTTCACCCCTCCACTTT,CASSQGRGQFASPLHF
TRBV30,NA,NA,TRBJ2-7,TGTGCCTGGAGTATCGGGGTTACCGAGCAGTACTTC,CAWSIGVTEQYF
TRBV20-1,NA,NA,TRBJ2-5,TGCAGTGCTAGTCGGGGAAACGAGAGGAGAGAGACCCAGTACTTC,CSASRGNERRETQYF
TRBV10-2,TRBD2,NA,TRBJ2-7,TGCGCCAGCAGTGAGCTAGGACTAGCGGGTTCGTACGAGCAGTACTTC,CASSELGLAGSYEQYF
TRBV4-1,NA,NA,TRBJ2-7,TGCGCCAGCAGCCAAGATAGAGGGTCCGAGCAGTACTTC,CASSQDRGSEQYF
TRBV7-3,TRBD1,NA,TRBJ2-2,TGTGCCAGCAGCTTAGGGACAGGGGTCACCGGGGAGCTGTTTTTT,CASSLGTGVTGELFF
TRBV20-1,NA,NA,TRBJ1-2,TGCAGTGCTAGAGATAGTCTAAGCTACACCTTC,CSARDSLSYTF
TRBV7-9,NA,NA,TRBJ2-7,TGTGCCAGCAGCGCAAACACCATACAGGGATGGGGCTCCTACGAGCAGTACTTC,CASSANTIQGWGSYEQYF
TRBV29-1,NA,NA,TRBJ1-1,TGCAGCGTTGAGGCAGGGTCCCCTGAAGCTTTCTTT,CSVEAGSPEAFF
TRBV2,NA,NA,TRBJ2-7,TGTGCCAGCAGTGAAGGAACAGTCCACGAGCAGTACTTC,CASSEGTVHEQYF
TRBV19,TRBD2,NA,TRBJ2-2,TGTGCCAGTAAGGCCAGCGGGAGTGGAACCGGGGAGCTGTTTTTT,CASKASGSGTGELFF
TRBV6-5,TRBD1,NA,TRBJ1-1,TGTGCCAGCAGGAGACAGGGAAACACTGAAGCTTTCTTT,CASRRQGNTEAFF
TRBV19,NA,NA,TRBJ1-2,TGTGCCAGTAGATTAGGGGGAAGCTCTTCTCTCTATGGCTACACCTTC,CASRLGGSSSLYGYTF
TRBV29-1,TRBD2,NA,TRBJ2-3,TGCAGCGCACTAGCGGGGGGGGAGGATACGCAGTATTTT,CSALAGGEDTQYF
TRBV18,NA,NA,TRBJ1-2,TGTGCCAGCTCACGGGGTGCCAGGGGCCAAGGGCTTGGCTACACCTTC,CASSRGARGQGLGYTF
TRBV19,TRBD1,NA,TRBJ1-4,TGTGCCAGCGAACCAAAGGACAGGGGATGGGATGAAAAACTGTTTTTT,CASEPKDRGWDEKLFF
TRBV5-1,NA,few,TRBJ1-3,TGCGCCAGCAGCTTGGACGGGGTCTTAGGTGGAAACACCATATATTTT,CASSLDGVLGGNTIYF
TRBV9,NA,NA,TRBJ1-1,TGTGCCAGCAGCCCCCGGGGTTGGCAACTGAACACTGAAGCTTTCTTT,CASSPRGWQLNTEAFF
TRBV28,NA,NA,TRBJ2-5,TGTGCCAGCACCGGGGTCGCAGAGACCCAGTACTTC,CASTGVAETQYF
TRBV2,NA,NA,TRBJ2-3,TGTGCCAGCAGTGAAACGATCAGTCATACGCAGTATTTT,CASSETISHTQYF
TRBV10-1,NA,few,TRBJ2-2,TGCGCCAGCAGTAATTTCGCGACGAGGGACACCGGGGAGCTGTTTTTT,CASSNFATRDTGELFF
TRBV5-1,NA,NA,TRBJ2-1,TGCGCCAGCAGCCCGGCAGGGGCTAATGAGCAGTTCTTC,CASSPAGANEQFF
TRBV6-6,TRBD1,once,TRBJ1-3,TGTGCCAGCAGTCAGGGACAGGGCTCTGGAAACACCATATATTTT,CASSQGQGSGNTIYF
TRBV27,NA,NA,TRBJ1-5,TGTGCCAGCAGTTTCAGGGGACCACAGCCCCAGCATTTT,CASSFRGPQPQHF
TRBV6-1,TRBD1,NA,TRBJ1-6,TGTGCCAGCAGTGAAGCGCGGGACAGGGTCCACTTT,CASSEARDRVHF